This T cell receptor (beta chain) was obtained from a study of blood T cell repertoires in COVID-19. Study as a whole: Samples taken during acute and convalescent COVID-19 were collected in the United States, Italy and Spain. PBMCs, B-cell-depleted T cells, or T cells were the source of the cDNA or gDNA that made up the material.

The CDR3 covers 13 residues. V dropped 5 bases and J dropped 7 bases, with 12 bases sitting between them. Germline values: CDR1 SGHTA, CDR2 FQGTGA. Source study methods: Cell counts per sample came from amplifying reference gene primers. The assay was immunoSEQ multiplex PCR, and TCRdb's table has in-frame clones only and misses some. The V and J calls and clone size are taken from that table; D and trimming were inferred from the DNA. Of roughly 190,000 clones listed, 90% are singletons. This sequence originates from a man aged 45-65 years with acute or convalescent COVID-19. Sequencing input: peripheral blood. The gene calls are TRBV7-3 and TRBJ2-1; no definite D call. The CDR3 DNA reads TGTGCCAGCAGCCCCCCTAGTCGAAATGAGCAGTTCTTC. Its protein is CASSPPSRNEQFF.